Following are 2 T cell receptor beta chains from one sample sequenced in a study of T cells in Graves' hyperthyroidism and ophthalmopathy. Authors of the study amplified TCR beta CDR3 regions from RNA transcripts. The HTBI primer set served for first-round RT-PCR of the TCR CDR3. TCRdb analysed the multiplex PCR reads with MiXCR anew, one entry per CDR3 protein. The sample consists of a few hundred thousand distinct CDR3 sequences, around 20% of them appearing once. The sample consisted of blood. The receptors stem from a man between 40 and 49 years old with Graves' hyperthyroidism.

This clonotype was seen repeatedly, ten times or more. The chain is built from TRBV30 and TRBJ2-3; D perhaps matches TRBD2 (6 bases). The V end was cut by 6 bases, the J end by 3 bases, with 16 bases between. CDR3 length equals 14 residues. Germline V gene sequence: CDR1 GTSNPN, CDR2 SVGIG (reference sequence). CDR3 protein: CACTRTTLTDTQYF. DNA for the CDR3: TGTGCCTGCACAAGGACTACCTTGACAGATACGCAGTATTTT.

This clonotype was counted at least ten times. The rearrangement uses TRBV6-1 and TRBJ1-5, with 9 bases lining up with TRBD1. The germline V gene encodes CDR1 MNHNS and CDR2 SASEGT. This CDR3 contains 14 residues. The V segment lost 4 bases and the J segment 6 bases; nucleotides outside the gene matches: 4. The chain's CDR3 is CASSGGQGRQPQHF. In DNA, the CDR3 is TGTGCCAGCAGTGGGGGACAGGGTCGTCAGCCCCAGCATTTT.